The present entry profiles one TCR beta chain with its context. Its specificity is not known. The CDR3 regions of TCR beta were amplified from RNA transcripts. An initial round of RT-PCR targeting the TCR CDR3 relied on the HTBI primer set. TCRdb fed the multiplex PCR reads into MiXCR, producing one record per CDR3 protein. The table shows more than 550,000 distinct CDR3 sequences, with roughly 17% occurring only once. This record comes from a study of T cells in Graves' hyperthyroidism and ophthalmopathy. Study-wide results and caveats: Most clonotypes expanded in the thyroid (above 0.001) were also present in blood. The model made its ophthalmopathy prediction, and onset followed a median about 6 months later.

The CDR3 spans 14 residues. V was pared by 4 bases and J by 3 bases, with 11 bases between. CDR1 is KGHDR and CDR2 is SFDVKD in the germline V gene. The study defined stable Graves' hyperthyroidism as no ophthalmopathy progression within 18 months. The diagnoses drew upon clinical symptoms, serum thyroxine and TRAb, thyroid ultrasound and orbital computed tomography. This clonotype was sampled from a man aged 45 to 65 with Graves' hyperthyroidism. The chain has TRBV24-1 and TRBJ1-1; TRBD1 is a possible D gene (5 bases). Sample: blood. The CDR3 is CATSDATGDTEAFF. The DNA of the CDR3 is TGTGCCACCAGTGACGCTACAGGAGACACTGAAGCTTTCTTT.